The clone carrying this T cell receptor beta chain was detected only once. This specimen comes from a study of blood T cell repertoires in COVID-19. At the level of the study: PBMCs, B-cell-depleted T cells, or T cells were the source of the cDNA or gDNA that made up the material.

The method was immunoSEQ multiplex PCR; TCRdb's version includes in-frame clones alone and lacks a portion of them. The sample lists approximately 250,000 clones; 86% were seen once. The sequencing sample was made of peripheral blood. The clonotype comes from a young man with active or convalescent COVID-19.

CDR3 bases: TGCGCCAGCAGCCAAGTAACGGGGGATCAGCCCCAGCATTTT. As protein: CASSQVTGDQPQHF. This sequence joins TRBV4-3 and TRBJ1-5, with D tentatively TRBD1 (5 bases). Germline V gene data show CDR1 as LGHNA and CDR2 as YSLEER. Trimming took off 1 base at V and 5 bases at J, with 9 bases between the two ends. CDR3 length: 14 residues.